This passage covers 32 T cell receptor beta chains from one sample sequenced in a study of cytomegalovirus exposure and HLA in healthy donors. The PCR used 60 Vbeta and 13 Jbeta primers. Here immunoSEQ multiplex PCR was the method, and the copy in TCRdb shows in-frame clones only, minus some. This table has 78,000 or so clones, 70% to 85% appearing once. The sample comprised PBMCs. These receptors all come from a woman aged 50 to 60 in good health and CMV-seronegative.

The chain recombines TRBV7-9 with TRBJ1-6; 9 nucleotides match TRBD1. The germline V gene has CDR1 SEHNR and CDR2 FQNEAQ (reference sequence). The CDR3 is 16 residues long. The ends lost 4 bases at V and 7 bases at J; junction bases unmatched: 8. CDR3 in DNA: TGTGCCAGCAGCTCAGAGGACGGGACAGGGAATTCACCCCTCCACTTT. Amino acids: CASSSEDGTGNSPLHF.

This rearrangement joins TRBV7-9 to TRBJ2-1; 10 nucleotides align to TRBD2. The length of the CDR3 is 18 residues. V lost 1 base, J lost 9 bases, and 15 bases stayed unmatched. Per the germline V gene, CDR1 is SEHNR and CDR2 is FQNEAQ (reference sequence). In nucleotides, the CDR3 is TGTGCCAGCAGCTTAGGGGACTTTAGCGGGAGGAAGGGTAGTGAGCAGTTCTTC. It yields the protein CASSLGDFSGRKGSEQFF.

The V and J genes are TRBV5-1 and TRBJ2-2; no firm D call. The ends were cut back, 1 base at V and 7 bases at J, with 8 bases in the middle. This CDR3 contains 13 residues. Germline V gene data show CDR1 as SGHRS and CDR2 as YFSETQ. The CDR3 loop is CASSLQGVGELFF. The CDR3 region has the DNA TGCGCCAGCAGCTTGCAAGGAGTCGGGGAGCTGTTTTTT.

The chain couples TRBV14 to TRBJ2-1, with 9 bases lining up with TRBD2. Losses at the gene ends were 4 bases for V and 10 bases for J; bases not matched to a gene: 5. Germline-derived CDR1 and CDR2 are SGHDN and FVKESK. This CDR3 region has 13 residues. The CDR3 DNA is TGTGCCAGCAGCCGCGCGGGAGGGCGGGAGCAGTTCTTC. As protein: CASSRAGGREQFF.

CDR3 protein: CASSLYRGTEAFF. The CDR3 region has the DNA TGTGCCAGCAGTCTCTATCGGGGGACTGAAGCTTTCTTT. The chain recombines TRBV6-5 with TRBJ1-1; TRBD1 is a possible D gene (5 bases). CDR3 length: 13 residues. Germline CDR1 and CDR2: MNHEY and SVGAGI. Trimming stripped 5 bases from V and 5 bases from J, with 12 bases between.

The chain employs TRBV4-1 and TRBJ1-5, with 10 nucleotides matching TRBD1. In germline, CDR1 is MGHRA, CDR2 YSYEKL. CDR3 size: 16 residues. V shed 2 bases and J 2 bases; nucleotides not matched to a gene: 3. The chain's CDR3 is CASSQTGTGGNQPQHF. The CDR3 DNA reads as TGCGCCAGCAGCCAAACCGGGACAGGGGGCAATCAGCCCCAGCATTTT.

V gene TRBV7-9 combines with J gene TRBJ2-1; tentative D call: TRBD1 (6 bases). V was clipped by 4 bases and J by 8 bases, with 15 bases between them. CDR1 and CDR2 from the germline V gene are SEHNR and FQNEAQ (reference sequence). There are 14 residues in the CDR3. Here the CDR3 reads CASSWTALEDEQFF. CDR3 DNA: TGTGCCAGCAGCTGGACAGCTTTGGAGGATGAGCAGTTCTTC.

CDR3 sequence: CASSHWRGFHEQYF. For the CDR3, the DNA is TGTGCCAGCAGCCATTGGCGGGGGTTCCACGAGCAGTACTTC. The rearrangement uses TRBV7-9 and TRBJ2-7, with 7 nucleotides matching TRBD2. V was clipped by 5 bases and J by 5 bases; unmatched bases: 9. Germline CDR1 reads SEHNR; CDR2 reads FQNEAQ (reference sequence). CDR3 length equals 14 residues. The full variable domain, its missing parts supplied by reference TRBV7-9 and TRBJ2-7, is DTGVSQNPRHKITKRGQNVTFRCDPISEHNRLYWYRQTLGQGPEFLTYFQNEAQLEKSRLLSDRFSAERPKGSFSTLEIQRTEQGDSAMYLCASSHWRGFHEQYFGPGTRLTVT.

The chain combines TRBV4-1 with TRBJ2-3; perhaps TRBD1 as D (6 bases). The CDR3 covers 17 residues. Germline values: CDR1 MGHRA, CDR2 YSYEKL. The V gene lost 0 bases and the J gene lost 1 base, with 14 bases spanning the gap. CDR3: CASSQDWGREGTDTQYF. The CDR3 bases are TGCGCCAGCAGCCAAGATTGGGGGCGTGAGGGCACAGATACGCAGTATTTT.

This clone was recorded only once. The gene calls are TRBV19 and TRBJ1-2, with a possible D match to TRBD1 (5 bases). Germline V gives CDR1 LNHDA, CDR2 SQIVND (reference sequence). This CDR3 is 14 amino acids long. The V and J ends lost 6 bases and 4 bases respectively, with 15 bases between them. CDR3 bases: TGTGCCAGTAGGGGGCAGGGACTGAGCTATGGCTACACCTTC. Translated, it gives CASRGQGLSYGYTF.

The rearrangement links TRBV29-1 to TRBJ2-2, with a weak D call TRBD1 (6 bases). Germline assignment: CDR1 SQVTM and CDR2 ANQGSEA. Trimming cost V 6 bases and J 5 bases, with 22 bases left between them. The CDR3 totals 16 residues. The CDR3 spells CSVGRGGSTITGELFF. The DNA for the CDR3 is TGCAGCGTGGGGCGTGGGGGCAGCACGATTACCGGGGAGCTGTTTTTT.

J is TRBJ1-4 and V is TRBV2, with no clear D. Germline V lookup: CDR1 SNHLY, CDR2 FYNNEI. The CDR3 runs 14 residues. V lost 6 bases and J lost 8, with 16 bases in between. The CDR3 sequence: CASRPMAPGEKLFF. CDR3 nucleotides: TGTGCCAGCAGGCCGATGGCCCCGGGGGAAAAACTGTTTTTT.

The chain carries TRBV21-1 and TRBJ2-7; TRBD1 is the table's D call, not checked against the DNA. TRBV21-1 is labeled a pseudogene. This CDR3 has 15 amino acids. The CDR3 is CASSSCPDRSYEQYV. DNA for the CDR3: TGTGCCAGCAGCTCCTGCCCGGACAGGTCTTACGAGCAGTACGTC.

The chain links TRBV11-2 to TRBJ2-2; 8 bases agree with TRBD1. Germline V gene sequence: CDR1 SGHAT, CDR2 FQNNGV. The J segment lost 3 bases and the V segment lost 3 bases, leaving 6 bases of the junction unmatched. The CDR3 covers 16 residues. DNA for the CDR3: TGTGCCAGCAGCTTGCCCAGGGGGCCGTACACCGGGGAGCTGTTTTTT. It encodes CASSLPRGPYTGELFF. Filled out from reference TRBV11-2 and TRBJ2-2, the complete variable domain reads EAGVAQSPRYKIIEKRQSVAFWCNPISGHATLYWYQQILGQGPKLLIQFQNNGVVDDSQLPKDRFSAERLKGVDSTLKIQPAKLEDSAVYLCASSLPRGPYTGELFFGEGSRLTVL.

The chain carries TRBV5-4 and TRBJ1-4; 7 bases match TRBD1. V lost 5 bases and J lost 3; bases outside the gene matches: 1. The CDR3 contains 13 residues. Germline lookup yields CDR1 SGHNT and CDR2 YYREEE (reference sequence). The CDR3 region is CASRDRPNEKLFF. The CDR3 DNA reads TGTGCCAGCAGGGACAGGCCTAATGAAAAACTGTTTTTT.

This clone has a single count. The chain is built from TRBV6-5 and TRBJ2-7, with D possibly being TRBD2 (6 bases). Germline V gene sequence: CDR1 MNHEY, CDR2 SVGAGI. This CDR3 contains 13 residues. V lost 6 bases and J 7 bases, leaving 16 bases between the germline ends. The DNA for the CDR3 is TGTGCCAGCAGCCCCGGAGGGTTCGTTGAGCAGTACTTC. Amino acid sequence: CASSPGGFVEQYF.

The chain links TRBV6-1 to TRBJ2-7, with 9 bases identical to TRBD1. Germline V lookup: CDR1 MNHNS, CDR2 SASEGT. Trimming cost V 7 bases and J 5 bases; bases outside gene matches: 3. The CDR3 is 12 residues long. CDR3 DNA sequence: TGTGCCAGCATCACAGGGGGCGACGAGCAGTACTTC. Residues: CASITGGDEQYF.

V usage is TRBV9 and J usage is TRBJ2-7; 12 bases fit TRBD2. Trimming took 0 bases from V and 9 from J; bases not matched to a gene: 10. There are 16 residues in the CDR3. The germline V gene encodes CDR1 SGDLS and CDR2 YYNGEE. CDR3 DNA sequence: TGTGCCAGCAGCGTAGGACTAGCGGGAGAACGTAACGGGCAGTACTTC. This translates into CASSVGLAGERNGQYF.

This clone showed up just once. V and J are TRBV11-1 and TRBJ2-7, with D perhaps TRBD2 (5 bases). Germline V gene sequence: CDR1 SGHAT, CDR2 FQDESV (reference sequence). V was clipped by 5 bases and J by 0 bases, with 8 bases between them. This CDR3 is built from 13 residues. The CDR3 nucleotides are TGTGCCAGCAGCCGGGCGGGCTCCTACGAGCAGTACGTC. Amino acid sequence: CASSRAGSYEQYV.

The chain recombines TRBV6-1 with TRBJ2-1; possible D gene TRBD1, 5 bases. The CDR3 runs to 13 residues. Germline V gene sequence: CDR1 MNHNS, CDR2 SASEGT. V shed 5 bases and J shed 2 bases, with 7 bases lying between them. The CDR3 here is CASSQGPYNEQFF. The DNA of the CDR3 is TGTGCCAGCAGTCAGGGCCCCTACAATGAGCAGTTCTTC.

This chain links TRBV21-1 with TRBJ2-7; the table assigns TRBD1, which was not confirmed against the DNA. TRBV21-1 is designated a pseudogene. The length of the CDR3 is 15 residues. In DNA form, the CDR3 reads TGTGCCAGCAGCACACCGGACAGGCCCTCCTACGAGCAGTACGTC. This sequence encodes CASSTPDRPSYEQYV.

This chain uses TRBV19 with TRBJ1-4; D unresolved. Deletions cut 3 bases from V and 4 bases from J, with 6 bases between. Germline CDR1 and CDR2: LNHDA and SQIVND (reference sequence). This CDR3 has 13 residues. The CDR3 coding sequence is TGTGCCAGTAGTATCGGGGTTAATGAAAAACTGTTTTTT. Protein product: CASSIGVNEKLFF. The whole variable domain, remainder taken from reference TRBV19 and TRBJ1-4, is DGGITQSPKYLFRKEGQNVTLSCEQNLNHDAMYWYRQDPGQGLRLIYYSQIVNDFQKGDIAEGYSVSREKKESFPLTVTSAQKNPTAFYLCASSIGVNEKLFFGSGTQLSVL.

This clone was detected only a few times. The J gene is TRBJ1-1, the V gene TRBV6-6; 7 nucleotides agree with TRBD1. The length of the CDR3 is 16 residues. The V and J ends lost 2 bases and 0 bases, in that order; junction bases with no gene match: 6. Germline V lookup: CDR1 MNHNY, CDR2 SVGAGI (reference sequence). CDR3 in DNA: TGTGCCAGCAGTTACACAAGGACAGGCCTGAACACTGAAGCTTTCTTT. Encoded protein: CASSYTRTGLNTEAFF.

The chain is built from TRBV27 and TRBJ1-5, with 10 bases that match TRBD1. The CDR3 totals 17 residues. V gave up 6 bases and J gave up 2 bases; unmatched junction bases: 10. Germline CDR1 and CDR2: MNHEY and SMNVEV (reference sequence). CDR3 nucleotide sequence: TGTGCCAGCAGACGTGGACAGGGGGATCAGCGCAATCAGCCCCAGCATTTT. It translates to CASRRGQGDQRNQPQHF.

This chain connects TRBV7-8 to TRBJ2-7; 10 bases are a match to TRBD1. In germline, CDR1 is SGHVS, CDR2 FQNEAQ. The J segment lost 6 bases and the V segment lost 1 base, leaving 0 bases of the junction unmatched. The length of the CDR3 is 13 residues. The CDR3 coding sequence is TGTGCCAGCAGCTTAGGGACAGGGGGCGAGCAGTACGTC. Its translation: CASSLGTGGEQYV.

The chain uses TRBV2 and TRBJ1-1; D uncertain. Germline lookup yields CDR1 SNHLY and CDR2 FYNNEI. The CDR3 runs 13 residues. V was cut by 5 bases and J by 1 base, with 8 bases left in between. The DNA for the CDR3 is TGTGCCAGCAGTTCTACAGCGAACACTGAAGCTTTCTTT. This codes for CASSSTANTEAFF.

The CDR3: CASHSSGDEKLFF. The CDR3 DNA reads as TGCGCCAGCCACTCCTCCGGAGATGAAAAACTGTTTTTT. The chain uses TRBV5-1 and TRBJ1-4; D gene uncertain. Germline CDR1 and CDR2: SGHRS and YFSETQ. The CDR3 covers 13 residues. V lost 7 bases, J lost 6 bases, and 13 bases lay in between.

This clone was detected only a few times. The chain uses TRBV10-2 and TRBJ2-5, with 10 nucleotides matching TRBD2. Germline V gene sequence: CDR1 WSHSY, CDR2 SAAADI. Unmatched junction bases numbered 5, after V lost 0 bases and J lost 4 bases. This CDR3 is 16 amino acids long. CDR3 nucleotide sequence: TGCGCCAGCAGTGAGTCGCTAGCGGGAGTCGGAGAGACCCAGTACTTC. This gives the protein CASSESLAGVGETQYF.

This clone was seen just once. J is TRBJ1-1 and V is TRBV27; tentatively, D is TRBD1 (5 bases). Trimming cost V 2 bases and J 1 base, with 8 bases left between them. CDR1 is MNHEY and CDR2 is SMNVEV in the germline V gene (reference sequence). The CDR3 has 14 amino acids. The CDR3 DNA is TGTGCCAGCAGTTTAGGGGCCGGGAACACTGAAGCTTTCTTT. Its translation is CASSLGAGNTEAFF.

The V and J genes are TRBV2 and TRBJ2-2, with a possible D match to TRBD1 (7 bases). Trimming took 4 bases from V and 4 from J, leaving 13 bases between them. The CDR3 totals 15 residues. The germline CDR1 and CDR2 sequences are SNHLY and FYNNEI. The CDR3 DNA follows: TGTGCCAGCAGTGTACTGGAGGGGGCCACCGGGGAGCTGTTTTTT. Translated, it gives CASSVLEGATGELFF.

This clone was counted a single time. V usage is TRBV5-6 and J usage is TRBJ2-7; 11 bases are shared with TRBD1. Trimming at V came to 6 bases and at J to 4 bases, leaving 12 bases not matched to a gene. CDR3 length: 16 residues. CDR1 SGHDT and CDR2 YYEEEE come from the germline V gene. The CDR3 here is CASTLDRGRSTYEQYF. The CDR3 coding sequence is TGTGCCAGCACCCTGGACAGGGGGCGTTCTACATACGAGCAGTACTTC.

This rearrangement joins TRBV28 to TRBJ2-7; D may be TRBD2 (6 bases). Germline values: CDR1 MDHEN, CDR2 SYDVKM. The CDR3 covers 13 residues. V was clipped by 5 bases and J by 2 bases, with 10 bases between them. In nucleotides, the CDR3 is TGTGCCAGCAGTCTGGGGACTCCCTACGAGCAGTACTTC. Residues: CASSLGTPYEQYF.